The subject of this entry is one T cell receptor beta chain. The antigen this receptor binds is unknown. No per-base quality is available; no much larger clone lies one base away. Collaborating institutions collected whole blood in K2EDTA tubes following their own protocols. Collaborator samples were shipped for TCRbeta analysis as frozen whole blood, isolated PBMCs, or DNA extracted from either sample type. This sample was included in a study of blood T cell repertoires in COVID-19 (TCRdb year 2020). For context, the study as a whole: Collaborator samples came from the United States, Italy and Spain and covered acute and convalescent phases of COVID-19. The samples were drawn from the first 160 participants of the ongoing ImmuneRACE study and from 1,254 subjects provided by 6 global collaborators. The repertoires were released in a freely available public database intended as a resource for research on the immune response to SARS-CoV-2. A de-identified subject ID, COVID-19 status, age in years and sex were almost always included in the sample metadata. The prospective study material was composed of cDNA or gDNA derived from T cells, B-cell-depleted T cells, or PBMCs. Deeply sampled blood TCRbeta repertoires from subjects exposed to, actively infected with, or recovered from COVID-19 were included in the dataset. Where available, HLA class I and class II types were taken from metadata supplied by the sample provider and were not determined by assay-based typing. Here is what the overall study found, with its caveats: The amount of clinical and demographic metadata varied by source and participant and was provided uncurated.

The immunoSEQ Assay, a bias-controlled multiplex PCR, was used to amplify TCRbeta CDR3 regions from genomic DNA. The source study handled its data this way. The number of nucleated cells in each sample was estimated by amplification of reference gene primers within the assay. Sequence reads were collapsed and filtered to measure the absolute abundance of every unique TCRbeta CDR3 rearrangement. For each sample, productive Simpson clonality was calculated as the square root of Simpson's diversity index over productive rearrangements. The immuneACCESS repertoire file appears here via TCRdb, limited to in-frame rearrangements. These files lack a portion of the clones; in checked studies, under half of the deficit traces to unresolved V genes, and the cause of the others is not known. V and J calls and clone size are as listed in that table; D and trimming were resolved from the DNA. The sample profile shows over 100,000 clones; roughly two thirds of them were found once. The top ten clonotypes cover 1.5% to 2% of the sample.

Measured from the cysteine to the phenylalanine, the CDR3 is 13 residues long. Solely the CDR3 DNA is kept, with 39 bases framed from the first base. CDR1 and CDR2 (MNHEY, SVGAGI) derive from the germline V gene. Cut back by 6 bases and 3 bases, the V and J ends lie 9 bases apart. Material for sequencing was peripheral blood. The sequence joins TRBV6-5 to TRBJ1-5; a confident D gene designation cannot be given. The receptor was derived from a woman in her 70s with acute or convalescent COVID-19. Here is the DNA: TGTGCCAGCAGAGCCCTAACCAATCAGCCCCAGCATTTT. Translated, this is CASRALTNQPQHF.